A selection of T cell receptor beta chains follows, all from one sample in a study of shared clonotypes between healthy human individuals. Assay: immunoSEQ multiplex PCR; the TCRdb copy retains only in-frame clones and omits some. This table holds fewer than 850,000 clones, roughly 96% found once. Sequences were obtained from naive CD8+ T cells sorted from blood. These receptors were collected from a man aged 25-45 years in good health. Each CDR3 is given without its conserved first and last residue. The order of the fields is clone size, J gene, V gene, CDR3 protein. Size tells how often a clone was seen (once, few, many) or the class of an expanded clone, and some rows leave it out.

>-|TRBJ2-5|TRBV9
ASSVRDPQETQY
>-|TRBJ2-3|TRBV4-2
ASSQAVFRAGGSADTQY
>-|TRBJ2-1|TRBV19
ASSFRGDEQF
>-|TRBJ2-7|TRBV5-1
ASSLEDSSYEQY
>-|TRBJ2-7|TRBV28
ASSRSGSYEQY
>-|TRBJ2-7|TRBV15
ATSRVAGTDYEQY
>-|TRBJ2-1|TRBV4-3
ASSQAVAWEEEQF
>-|TRBJ1-5|TRBV5-6
ASSLAGGQGQPQH
>-|TRBJ2-7|TRBV10-3
AISATGSSYEQY
>-|TRBJ1-2|TRBV9
ASRPADSFYGYT
>-|TRBJ1-1|TRBV5-5
ASSRVLGTEAF
>-|TRBJ2-6|TRBV6-5
ASRKYSGANVLT
>-|TRBJ2-7|TRBV19
ASSPTGGFYEQY
>once|TRBJ2-4|TRBV5-6
ASSLSGAGT
>-|TRBJ2-3|TRBV4-3
ASSQVGRLADQGDTQY
>-|TRBJ2-1|TRBV7-9
ASSQVYNEQF
>-|TRBJ2-3|TRBV28
ASSPAGSHMDTQY
>-|TRBJ2-1|TRBV9
ASTSSGTSINEQF
>once|TRBJ1-5|TRBV28
ASRGQGTHQPQH
>-|TRBJ2-3|TRBV27
ASSNIEDTQY
>-|TRBJ2-2|TRBV5-6
ASSPGQGWAGELF
>-|TRBJ2-5|TRBV2
ASRYRVEETQY
>-|TRBJ2-7|TRBV30
AFQGAGGYEQY
>-|TRBJ2-5|TRBV27
ASSGGLLYPGGETQY
>-|TRBJ1-3|TRBV6-6
ASSYDRQWSGNTIY
>-|TRBJ2-2|TRBV7-8
ASSPSNGWSGELF
>-|TRBJ1-1|TRBV7-9
ASSLVEGGQGEVEAF
>-|TRBJ2-1|TRBV11-2
ASSLPQASNEQF
>-|TRBJ2-2|TRBV9
ASSVGQGGNTGELF
>-|TRBJ2-7|TRBV27
ASRPGLGIYEQY
>-|TRBJ2-1|TRBV11-3
ASSRGRTYNEQF
>-|TRBJ2-4|TRBV7-9
ATKPGTADLAKNIQY
>-|TRBJ2-1|TRBV27
ASSFGTGEFEQF
>-|TRBJ2-2|TRBV27
ASRDTGGPGELF
>-|TRBJ1-1|TRBV27
ASSLSGGREAF
>-|TRBJ2-1|TRBV6-5
ASGRVEQF
>-|TRBJ2-1|TRBV29-1
SVAGATYNEQF
>-|TRBJ2-7|TRBV5-5
ASSDVSGYEQY
>-|TRBJ2-1|TRBV11-2
ASSPRQQQF
>-|TRBJ2-7|TRBV19
ASSMGLYYEQY
>-|TRBJ2-3|TRBV7-9
ASSPTIEDTQY
>-|TRBJ1-2|TRBV28
ATQTTTRDSFRTDYGYT
>-|TRBJ2-1|TRBV5-1
ASSLEASGRYYNEQF
>-|TRBJ2-7|TRBV29-1
SAGQGYDEQY
>-|TRBJ1-5|TRBV2
ASMEYSNQPQH
>-|TRBJ2-1|TRBV29-1
SVEGSSGSRNEQF
>-|TRBJ2-1|TRBV9
ASSVSLHEQF
>once|TRBJ1-2|TRBV4-3
ASSQDQGANGYT